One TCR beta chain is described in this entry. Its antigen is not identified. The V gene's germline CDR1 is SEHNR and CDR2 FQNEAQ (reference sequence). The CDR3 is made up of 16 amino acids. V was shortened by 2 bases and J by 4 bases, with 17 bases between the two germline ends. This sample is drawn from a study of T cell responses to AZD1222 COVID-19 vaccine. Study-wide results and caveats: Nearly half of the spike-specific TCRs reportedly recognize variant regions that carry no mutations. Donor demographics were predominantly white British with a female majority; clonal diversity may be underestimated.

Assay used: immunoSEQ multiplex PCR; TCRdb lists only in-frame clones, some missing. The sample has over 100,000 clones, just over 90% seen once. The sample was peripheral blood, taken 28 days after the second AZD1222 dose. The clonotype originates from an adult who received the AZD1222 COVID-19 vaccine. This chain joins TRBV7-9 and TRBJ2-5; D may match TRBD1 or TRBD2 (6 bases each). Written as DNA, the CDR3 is TGTGCCAGCAGCTTAAACCGGGGGCCGTTTGGAGAGACCCAGTACTTC. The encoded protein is CASSLNRGPFGETQYF.